A single sample gave rise to the 20 T cell receptor beta chains below, sequenced in a study of graft-versus-host responses after intestinal transplantation. Their antigens remain unidentified. TCRdb's copy holds only in-frame clones and misses some; the assay was immunoSEQ multiplex PCR. The sample shows 80,000 to 100,000 clones, approximately 88% of them seen only once. The material was unstimulated CD4+ T cells sorted from spleen or lymph node cells, obtained before intestinal transplant. The receptors here all came from a human donor who received an intestinal transplant.

The V and J genes are TRBV2 and TRBJ2-1; 8 positions match TRBD2. The CDR3 extends over 13 amino acids. Trimming removed 8 bases from V and 5 bases from J; junction bases left unmatched: 5. From germline, CDR1 is SNHLY and CDR2 FYNNEI. The CDR3 spells CASAGLGDNEQFF. The DNA of the CDR3 is TGTGCCAGCGCGGGACTAGGCGACAATGAGCAGTTCTTC.

V gene TRBV9 combines with J gene TRBJ1-1; 7 nucleotides match TRBD1. Trimming cost V 2 bases and J 0 bases; bases outside gene matches: 1. This CDR3 has 14 residues. CDR1 is SGDLS, CDR2 YYNGEE, per germline. CDR3 sequence (DNA): TGTGCCAGCAGCGTGACAGGGATGAACACTGAAGCTTTCTTT. Translated, it gives CASSVTGMNTEAFF.

The V and J genes are TRBV27 and TRBJ2-6; no definite D call. Trimming cost V 3 bases and J 5 bases, with 8 bases left between them. Germline CDR1 reads MNHEY; CDR2 reads SMNVEV (reference sequence). This CDR3 comprises 14 residues. The CDR3 loop is CASSLGSRANVLTF. For the CDR3, the DNA is TGTGCCAGCAGTTTGGGCTCGAGGGCCAACGTCCTGACTTTC.

The chain recombines TRBV5-5 with TRBJ2-7; 9 nucleotides match TRBD1. The CDR3 totals 14 residues. CDR1 and CDR2 (germline): SGHKS, YYEKEE (reference sequence). With 4 bases clipped from V and 3 bases from J, the junction kept 5 bases outside the gene matches. CDR3 sequence: CASSLVTGGYEQYF. The CDR3 region has the DNA TGTGCCAGCAGCCTTGTGACAGGGGGCTACGAGCAGTACTTC. The variable domain in full, with the rest retrieved from reference TRBV5-5 and TRBJ2-7, is DAGVTQSPTHLIKTRGQQVTLRCSPISGHKSVSWYQQVLGQGPQFIFQYYEKEERGRGNFPDRFSARQFPNYSSELNVNALLLGDSALYLCASSLVTGGYEQYFGPGTRLTVT.

The chain carries TRBV5-6 and TRBJ2-7; 9 bases agree with TRBD1. This CDR3 is 17 amino acids long. CDR1 is SGHDT and CDR2 is YYEEEE in the germline V gene. Trimming at V came to 4 bases and at J to 0 bases, leaving 11 bases not matched to a gene. CDR3 amino acids: CASSPRDGTGPSYEQYF. Here the CDR3 DNA reads TGTGCCAGCAGCCCCCGCGATGGGACAGGGCCCTCCTACGAGCAGTACTTC. Looking up the rest from reference TRBV5-6 and TRBJ2-7 gives the full variable domain: DAGVTQSPTHLIKTRGQQVTLRCSPKSGHDTVSWYQQALGQGPQFIFQYYEEEERQRGNFPDRFSGHQFPNYSSELNVNALLLGDSALYLCASSPRDGTGPSYEQYFGPGTRLTVT.

The chain carries TRBV11-2 and TRBJ2-1; the D is unclear. The ends were cut back, 1 base at V and 2 bases at J, with 9 bases in the middle. The CDR3 covers 15 residues. Per the germline V gene, CDR1 is SGHAT and CDR2 is FQNNGV. CDR3 DNA sequence: TGTGCCAGCAGCTTAGTTGGCGGTACCTACAATGAGCAGTTCTTC. Protein: CASSLVGGTYNEQFF.

J is TRBJ2-7 and V is TRBV27, with 9 bases that match TRBD1. Germline V gives CDR1 MNHEY, CDR2 SMNVEV (reference sequence). The V gene end was trimmed by 4 bases and the J gene end by 4 bases; junction bases not matched to a gene: 2. CDR3 length: 13 amino acids. CDR3 sequence (DNA): TGTGCCAGCAGTTGGGGGACAGGGTACGAGCAGTACTTC. Its translation is CASSWGTGYEQYF.

The rearrangement joins TRBV7-2 to TRBJ2-1; D is unclear. Trimming pared 5 bases from V and 12 bases from J, leaving 14 bases between. CDR1 is SGHTA, CDR2 FQGNSA, per germline. This CDR3 has 12 amino acids. The CDR3, as DNA: TGTGCCAGCAGCCCCGAGATGGTTCGGCAGTTCTTC. It specifies CASSPEMVRQFF.

This clone was detected only a few times. The rearrangement uses TRBV7-9 and TRBJ2-7; possibly TRBD2 for D (6 bases). Germline loops: CDR1 SEHNR, CDR2 FQNEAQ (reference sequence). Trimming removed 5 bases at V and 1 base at J, with 12 bases between. The length of the CDR3 is 14 residues. DNA for the CDR3: TGTGCCAGCAGCCCGGGGGAGTATTCCTACGAGCAGTACTTC. Translating it yields CASSPGEYSYEQYF. The full variable domain, with the rest looked up from reference TRBV7-9 and TRBJ2-7, is DTGVSQNPRHKITKRGQNVTFRCDPISEHNRLYWYRQTLGQGPEFLTYFQNEAQLEKSRLLSDRFSAERPKGSFSTLEIQRTEQGDSAMYLCASSPGEYSYEQYFGPGTRLTVT.

The chain joins TRBV28 to TRBJ2-2; 8 nucleotides line up with TRBD1. The V segment lost 7 bases and the J segment 5 bases; nucleotides outside the gene matches: 6. The germline V gene has CDR1 MDHEN and CDR2 SYDVKM. This CDR3 contains 14 residues. As DNA, the CDR3 is TGTGCCAGCATCCAGGGGGCGCGAACCGGGGAGCTGTTTTTT. Encoded protein: CASIQGARTGELFF.

V is TRBV30 and J is TRBJ1-6, with a weak D call TRBD1 (5 bases). Trimming stripped 6 bases from V and 6 bases from J, with 15 bases between. This CDR3 comprises 14 residues. The germline gives CDR1 GTSNPN, CDR2 SVGIG (reference sequence). CDR3 nucleotide sequence: TGTGCCTGCCCGTCGGGGGGGACTAATTCACCCCTCCACTTT. Encoded protein: CACPSGGTNSPLHF.

For this clone: Since no conserved phenylalanine or tryptophan closes the CDR3, a read error is the likely cause. The rearrangement joins TRBV6-5 to TRBJ2-7; 7 nucleotides align to TRBD2. CDR1 is MNHEY, CDR2 SVGAGI, per germline. The J segment lost 6 bases and the V segment lost 7 bases, leaving 9 bases of the junction unmatched. This CDR3 contains 13 residues. CDR3 in amino acids: CASNRDYRGEQYL. The CDR3 nucleotides are TGTGCCAGCAACCGGGACTACCGTGGCGAGCAGTACCTC.

The J gene is TRBJ1-2, the V gene TRBV6-6, with 8 bases that match TRBD1. The CDR3 consists of 14 residues. CDR1 is MNHNY and CDR2 is SVGAGI in the germline V gene (reference sequence). V was pared by 6 bases and J by 7 bases, with 10 bases of the junction left unmatched. CDR3 loop: CASSRTTGVAGYTF. Written as DNA, the CDR3 is TGTGCCAGCAGCCGAACGACAGGGGTGGCTGGCTACACCTTC.

Comments on this clone: Within the sample, other DNA sequences also encode this same CDR3. The chain carries TRBV2 and TRBJ2-7; TRBD1 is a possible D gene (6 bases). Germline V lookup: CDR1 SNHLY, CDR2 FYNNEI. The CDR3 is 14 amino acids. With 1 base removed from V and 1 base from J, the gap between germline ends came to 8 bases. CDR3 DNA sequence: TGTGCCAGCAGTGAAGGCAGGGGTTCCTACGAGCAGTACTTC. This translates into CASSEGRGSYEQYF.

V gene TRBV28 combines with J gene TRBJ2-1; 12 nucleotides match TRBD2. This CDR3 is built from 16 residues. Germline loops: CDR1 MDHEN, CDR2 SYDVKM. V lost 6 bases to trimming and J lost 4 bases; unmatched junction nucleotides: 7. The CDR3: CASRQTGLAGYNEQFF. DNA of the CDR3: TGTGCCAGCAGGCAAACGGGACTAGCGGGTTACAATGAGCAGTTCTTC.

CDR3 sequence (DNA): TGCAGCGTGGACCGCGGGGGCCGGGAGAGCGAGCAGTACTTC. Translated, it gives CSVDRGGRESEQYF. The V gene is TRBV29-1, the J gene TRBJ2-7, with D tentatively TRBD2 (7 bases). This CDR3 region has 14 residues. Trimming took off 6 bases at V and 6 bases at J, with 21 bases between the two ends. The germline V gene has CDR1 SQVTM and CDR2 ANQGSEA.

J is TRBJ2-3 and V is TRBV25-1; 8 bases are shared with TRBD1. The CDR3 is made up of 13 amino acids. Germline CDR1 MGHDK, CDR2 SYGVNS. V lost 6 bases, J lost 2 bases, and 1 base stayed unmatched. The CDR3 DNA follows: TGTGCCAGCAGGGACAGGGTCACAGATACGCAGTATTTT. This codes for CASRDRVTDTQYF.

The chain uses TRBV2 and TRBJ1-4; no clear D. Germline CDR1 reads SNHLY; CDR2 reads FYNNEI. V lost 3 bases and J lost 3, with 17 bases in between. The CDR3 loop spans 17 amino acids. CDR3 bases: TGTGCCAGCAGTGAGGGCAGCTCGGTCCCTCCTAATGAAAAACTGTTTTTT. This sequence encodes CASSEGSSVPPNEKLFF.

The sample holds one count of this clone. The CDR3, as DNA: TGTGCCAGCAGCGTAGGAGGCTATGGCTACACCTTC. Translated: CASSVGGYGYTF. The chain has TRBV9 and TRBJ1-2, with D uncertain. Per germline, CDR1 SGDLS and CDR2 YYNGEE. The V gene lost 0 bases and the J gene lost 4 bases, with 4 bases spanning the gap. The CDR3 is made up of 12 amino acids.

The V gene is TRBV4-2, the J gene TRBJ2-7, with 7 bases aligning to TRBD2. This CDR3 comprises 16 residues. The ends lost 0 bases at V and 4 bases at J; junction bases unmatched: 9. Germline CDR1 and CDR2: LGHNA and YNFKEQ. CDR3 sequence (DNA): TGTGCCAGCAGCCAAGAAAACGGGGCTAGCGGTTACGAGCAGTACTTC. It encodes CASSQENGASGYEQYF.